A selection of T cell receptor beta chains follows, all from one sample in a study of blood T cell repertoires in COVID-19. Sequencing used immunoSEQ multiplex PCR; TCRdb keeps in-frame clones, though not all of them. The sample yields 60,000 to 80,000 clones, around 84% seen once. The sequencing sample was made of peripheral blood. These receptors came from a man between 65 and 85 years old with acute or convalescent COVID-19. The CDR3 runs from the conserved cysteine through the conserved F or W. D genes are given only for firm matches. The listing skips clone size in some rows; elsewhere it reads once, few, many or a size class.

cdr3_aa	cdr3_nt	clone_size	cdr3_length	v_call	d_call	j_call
CASRPPDRESTGELFF	TGTGCCAGCAGACCCCCGGACCGGGAATCCACCGGGGAGCTGTTTTTT	NA	16	TRBV5-4	NA	TRBJ2-2
CASGNYNEQFF	TGTGCCAGCGGCAATTACAATGAGCAGTTCTTC	once	11	TRBV28	NA	TRBJ2-1
CASSYMDRGSEKLFF	TGTGCCAGCAGTTACATGGACAGGGGAAGTGAAAAACTGTTTTTT	NA	15	TRBV6-6	TRBD1	TRBJ1-4
CASSLRLAGVYNEQFF	TGTGCCAGCAGCTTGCGACTAGCGGGAGTTTACAATGAGCAGTTCTTC	NA	16	TRBV11-2	TRBD2	TRBJ2-1
CASREQETQYF	TGCGCCAGCCGGGAACAAGAGACCCAGTACTTC	NA	11	TRBV5-1	NA	TRBJ2-5
CASSWGPMTGRGTEAFF	TGCGCCAGCAGCTGGGGCCCGATGACAGGGAGAGGAACTGAAGCTTTCTTT	NA	17	TRBV5-1	TRBD1	TRBJ1-1
CATGLNFGNTIYF	TGTGCCACCGGACTGAACTTTGGAAACACCATATATTTT	NA	13	TRBV2	NA	TRBJ1-3
CASSLSDRQYGYTF	TGTGCCAGCAGTTTATCCGACAGGCAGTATGGCTACACCTTC	NA	14	TRBV28	NA	TRBJ1-2
CASSQVIGGGETQYF	TGTGCCAGCAGCCAAGTGATAGGGGGCGGCGAGACCCAGTACTTC	NA	15	TRBV3-1/TRBV3-2	TRBD1	TRBJ2-5
CSASTGTGGYNEQFF	TGCAGTGCTAGTACCGGGACAGGGGGCTACAATGAGCAGTTCTTC	NA	15	TRBV20-1	TRBD1	TRBJ2-1
CASSQFLQMNTEAFF	TGTGCCAGCAGCCAATTTCTACAGATGAACACTGAAGCTTTCTTT	NA	15	TRBV3-1/TRBV3-2	NA	TRBJ1-1
CASSYSGGEQPQHF	TGTGCCAGCAGTTACTCGGGAGGGGAACAGCCCCAGCATTTT	NA	14	TRBV6-5	NA	TRBJ1-5
CASSLAGAPSNEKLFF	TGTGCCAGCAGTTTAGCAGGGGCCCCTTCTAATGAAAAACTGTTTTTT	NA	16	TRBV28	NA	TRBJ1-4
CASSSGGWAGEKLFF	TGTGCCAGCAGCTCAGGGGGTTGGGCAGGGGAAAAACTGTTTTTT	once	15	TRBV5-6	TRBD1	TRBJ1-4
CASSFSPSRAAYGYTF	TGTGCCAGCAGCTTTTCCCCGTCCAGGGCAGCCTATGGCTACACCTTC	NA	16	TRBV5-6	NA	TRBJ1-2
CASAVGREVSGELFF	TGCGCCAGCGCCGTAGGGCGGGAGGTCTCCGGGGAGCTGTTTTTT	NA	15	TRBV5-1	TRBD2	TRBJ2-2
CASRKALEQVNTEAFF	TGTGCCAGCAGGAAAGCTCTCGAACAGGTGAACACTGAAGCTTTCTTT	NA	16	TRBV7-9	NA	TRBJ1-1
CASSEGQLVSSGANVLTF	TGCGCCAGCAGTGAGGGACAGCTCGTCTCCTCTGGGGCCAACGTCCTGACTTTC	few	18	TRBV5-1	TRBD1	TRBJ2-6
CASSTSSGRGIYNSYNEQFF	TGCGCCAGCAGCACCTCTAGCGGGCGGGGGATTTATAACTCCTACAATGAGCAGTTCTTC	NA	20	TRBV5-1	TRBD2	TRBJ2-1
CASSLDRTYEQYF	TGCGCCAGCAGCTTGGACAGGACCTACGAGCAGTACTTC	once	13	TRBV5-1	NA	TRBJ2-7
CASSFGQGISYEQYF	TGTGCCAGCAGCTTTGGACAGGGTATCTCCTACGAGCAGTACTTC	NA	15	TRBV7-3	TRBD1	TRBJ2-7
CSVENTGTEGYTF	TGCAGCGTTGAAAACACCGGGACAGAGGGCTACACCTTC	NA	13	TRBV29-1	TRBD1	TRBJ1-2
CASRPTGGGQPQHF	TGTGCCAGCAGACCAACAGGGGGCGGGCAGCCCCAGCATTTT	NA	14	TRBV27	TRBD1	TRBJ1-5
CASRSPWNTEAFF	TGTGCCAGCAGGTCCCCTTGGAACACTGAAGCTTTCTTT	NA	13	TRBV27	NA	TRBJ1-1
CASSPRRSSYEQYF	TGTGCCAGCAGCCCCCGACGGAGCTCCTACGAGCAGTACTTC	NA	14	TRBV28	NA	TRBJ2-7
CASSYSRLSDTQYF	TGTGCCAGCAGTTACTCGCGACTCTCAGATACGCAGTATTTT	NA	14	TRBV6-2/TRBV6-3	NA	TRBJ2-3
CASSPGHSGNTIYF	TGTGCCAGCAGTCCGGGACACTCTGGAAACACCATATATTTT	NA	14	TRBV27	NA	TRBJ1-3
CATRPGVVNTEAFF	TGTGCCACCCGGCCCGGGGTCGTTAACACTGAAGCTTTCTTT	NA	14	TRBV19	NA	TRBJ1-1
CASSDKDSHFSGNTIYF	TGTGCCAGCAGCGACAAAGACAGTCACTTCTCTGGAAACACCATATATTTT	few	17	TRBV7-9	NA	TRBJ1-3
CASSARSYEQYF	TGTGCCAGTAGCGCCAGATCCTACGAGCAGTACTTC	NA	12	TRBV19	NA	TRBJ2-7
CASGLVGGTYEQYF	TGTGCTAGTGGTTTGGTAGGCGGAACCTACGAGCAGTACTTC	NA	14	TRBV12-5	NA	TRBJ2-7
CASSQAKGDEQFF	TGTGCCAGCAGCCAAGCCAAGGGAGATGAGCAGTTCTTC	NA	13	TRBV3-1/TRBV3-2	NA	TRBJ2-1
CASSLDRSTDTQYF	TGTGCCAGCAGTCTTGACAGGAGCACAGATACGCAGTATTTT	NA	14	TRBV28	NA	TRBJ2-3
CASSPPGQSNYGYTF	TGTGCCAGCTCACCACCGGGACAGTCTAACTATGGCTACACCTTC	NA	15	TRBV18	TRBD1	TRBJ1-2
CASSTLRRGFWNQPQHF	TGTGCCAGTAGTACCCTCCGAAGGGGATTTTGGAATCAGCCCCAGCATTTT	NA	17	TRBV19	NA	TRBJ1-5
CASSEDQIKRNQPQHF	TGTGCCAGCAGTGAAGACCAGATTAAACGCAATCAGCCCCAGCATTTT	NA	16	TRBV2	NA	TRBJ1-5
CATSNQGVGNQPQHF	TGTGCCACCAGTAATCAGGGGGTTGGAAATCAGCCCCAGCATTTT	NA	15	TRBV24-1	TRBD1	TRBJ1-5
CASSVDGTANTEAFF	TGTGCCAGCAGCGTAGACGGGACAGCGAACACTGAAGCTTTCTTT	NA	15	TRBV9	TRBD1	TRBJ1-1
CASSLDSNEQYF	TGTGCCAGCAGCTTAGATAGCAACGAGCAGTACTTC	NA	12	TRBV11-3	NA	TRBJ2-7
CASSQENYQETQYF	TGTGCCAGCAGCCAAGAAAACTACCAAGAGACCCAGTACTTC	NA	14	TRBV4-2	NA	TRBJ2-5